These 12 T cell receptor beta chains share one sample of origin, sequenced in a study of identical twins. TCRdb reprocessed the 5' RACE reads via MiXCR and lists one record per CDR3 protein. Of about 570,000 distinct CDR3 sequences in the sample, over 8.5% were seen once. These data also formed part of another study, on yellow fever vaccine responses in identical twins.

Sequencing was performed on PBMCs. The origin of the receptors is a young woman in good health.

This clonotype was found a few times. The gene calls are TRBV2 and TRBJ2-5; D ambiguous. V was pared by 11 bases and J by 1 base, with 14 bases between. This CDR3 has 13 amino acids. CDR1 SNHLY and CDR2 FYNNEI come from the germline V gene. The CDR3 region has the DNA TGTGCCTCGTCGAGGAACCTCCAAGAGACCCAGTACTTC. It yields the protein CASSRNLQETQYF.

This clonotype has a count of ten or more. The rearrangement links TRBV28 to TRBJ2-1; 9 bases map to TRBD1. Germline assignment: CDR1 MDHEN and CDR2 SYDVKM. CDR3 length equals 14 residues. Trimming removed 4 bases from V and 4 bases from J; junction bases left unmatched: 2. The CDR3 region is CASSYRGPYNEQFF. The DNA of the CDR3 is TGTGCCAGCAGTTACAGGGGGCCGTACAATGAGCAGTTCTTC.

This clonotype showed up just a few times. This chain connects TRBV7-2 to TRBJ1-2, with D perhaps TRBD1 (5 bases). This CDR3 spans 13 amino acids. CDR1 SGHTA and CDR2 FQGNSA come from the germline V gene. V shed 0 bases and J shed 4 bases, with 6 bases lying between them. CDR3: CASSLATAYGYTF. The CDR3 DNA sequence: TGTGCCAGCAGCTTAGCGACAGCCTATGGCTACACCTTC.

This clonotype was observed a few times. The chain employs TRBV5-4 and TRBJ2-7, with a possible D match to TRBD1 (5 bases). The V end lost 4 bases, the J end lost 2 bases, and 13 bases lay between the germline ends. The CDR3 sequence is 14 residues long. CDR1 is SGHNT and CDR2 is YYREEE in the germline V gene (reference sequence). The CDR3 nucleotides are TGTGCCAGCAGCAGCCCCAGGGTCCCCTACGAGCAGTACTTC. This sequence encodes CASSSPRVPYEQYF.

In its sample, this clonotype was seen a few times. The CDR3 DNA sequence: TGTGCCAGCAGTTTAGGAGGAGGGGGGGCGAACTATGGCTACACCTTC. Translated, it gives CASSLGGGGANYGYTF. This rearrangement joins TRBV12-3 or TRBV12-4 to TRBJ1-2, with D possibly TRBD1 on 6 matching bases. The CDR3 covers 16 residues. Trimming left V 1 base short and J 2 bases short, with 14 bases between.

The V gene is TRBV5-6, the J gene TRBJ1-5; D may be TRBD1 (5 bases). V shed 0 bases and J shed 2 bases, with 15 bases lying between them. The CDR3 is 17 amino acids. From germline, CDR1 is SGHDT and CDR2 YYEEEE. CDR3 DNA: TGTGCCAGCAGCTTGGGCCCCCCGGGACGCCGCAATCAGCCCCAGCATTTT. Its translation is CASSLGPPGRRNQPQHF.

This clonotype occurred a few times. CDR3 DNA: TGTGCCAGCAGTCTTCTAGGACTAAGCGGGGGCCAAGAGACCCAGTACTTC. Protein: CASSLLGLSGGQETQYF. The rearrangement uses TRBV12-3 or TRBV12-4 and TRBJ2-5; 8 nucleotides match TRBD2. V was clipped by 5 bases and J by 1 base; unmatched bases: 12. This CDR3 region has 17 residues.

This clonotype showed up just a few times. The CDR3 sequence is CASSRIGAGELFF. DNA for the CDR3: TGTGCCAGCAGTCGGATAGGGGCCGGGGAGCTGTTTTTT. The chain is built from TRBV12-3 or TRBV12-4 and TRBJ2-2; weak D call: TRBD1 (5 bases). This CDR3 has 13 amino acids. V was shortened by 5 bases and J by 6 bases, with 10 bases between the two germline ends.

This clonotype came up a few times. J is TRBJ1-4 and V is TRBV15; TRBD1 might be the D (5 bases). V was shortened by 0 bases and J by 7 bases, with 12 bases between the two germline ends. CDR1 LNHNV and CDR2 YYDKDF come from the germline V gene (reference sequence). The CDR3 length is 15 residues. DNA for the CDR3: TGTGCCACCAGCAGAGATTTGGGGACTGGTGAAAAACTGTTTTTT. Translation gives CATSRDLGTGEKLFF.

This clonotype has just a few counts. The chain combines TRBV2 with TRBJ1-5; the match to TRBD1 covers 7 bases. Germline values: CDR1 SNHLY, CDR2 FYNNEI. Trimming removed 6 bases from V and 9 bases from J; junction bases left unmatched: 14. This CDR3 has 15 amino acids. The CDR3 nucleotides read TGTGCCAGCAGGGACTACAGGGGTCCCGGCGGGCCCCAGCATTTT. Protein: CASRDYRGPGGPQHF.

The rearrangement uses TRBV5-6 and TRBJ2-7; 7 bases line up with TRBD1. Germline trimming cut 1 base from V and 5 bases from J; bases unmatched to any gene: 12. The CDR3 sequence is 16 residues long. CDR1 and CDR2 from the germline V gene are SGHDT and YYEEEE. CDR3 nucleotide sequence: TGTGCCAGCAGCTTGCCATTTTCAGGGGGTTTTAACGAGCAGTACTTC. This sequence encodes CASSLPFSGGFNEQYF.

This clonotype came up once. The chain carries TRBV29-1 and TRBJ1-2; TRBD1 agrees at 8 bases. CDR3 size: 12 residues. The V segment lost 6 bases and the J segment 8 bases; nucleotides outside the gene matches: 8. CDR1 SQVTM and CDR2 ANQGSEA come from the germline V gene. For the CDR3, the DNA is TGCAGCGTCGGTGGACAGGGTACCGGCTACACCTTC. Translated: CSVGGQGTGYTF. The full variable domain, completed using reference TRBV29-1 and TRBJ1-2, is SAVISQKPSRDICQRGTSLTIQCQVDSQVTMMFWYRQQPGQSLTLIATANQGSEATYESGFVIDKFPISRPNLTFSTLTVSNMSPEDSSIYLCSVGGQGTGYTFGSGTRLTVV.